The 8 T cell receptor beta chains reported below all come from one sample, sequenced in a study of CD8 T cells in ankylosing spondylitis. From the 5' RACE reads, TCRdb called clonotypes with MiXCR, one entry per CDR3 protein. The table has some 70,000 distinct CDR3 sequences, approximately 5% seen once; the top ten hold around 2.2%. Sequencing was performed on blood, either unsorted or a sorted T cell fraction (not recorded which). Receptor source: a male donor with ankylosing spondylitis or in good health (not recorded which).

The chain combines TRBV7-8 with TRBJ2-2; D is unresolved. Trimming took off 0 bases at V and 4 bases at J, with 12 bases between the two ends. Germline V gene data show CDR1 as SGHVS and CDR2 as FQNEAQ. There are 16 residues in the CDR3. CDR3 sequence (DNA): TGTGCCAGCAGCTTAGCGGGTGGGCTAGGCACCGGGGAGCTGTTTTTT. Translating it yields CASSLAGGLGTGELFF.

In its sample, this clonotype was seen many times. The chain links TRBV19 to TRBJ2-3; 7 nucleotides line up with TRBD2. Trimming removed 5 bases from V and 6 bases from J; junction bases left unmatched: 5. CDR1 LNHDA and CDR2 SQIVND come from the germline V gene (reference sequence). There are 13 residues in the CDR3. The DNA for the CDR3 is TGTGCCAGTAGTCGGAAGCGGGGTGATACGCAGTATTTT. It encodes CASSRKRGDTQYF.

At least ten counts were recorded for this clonotype. The rearrangement joins TRBV28 to TRBJ2-7; TRBD1 aligns across 7 bases. CDR3 length equals 15 residues. The junction had 6 bases not matched to a gene; V was cut back by 4 bases and J by 0 bases. Germline CDR1 and CDR2: MDHEN and SYDVKM. This CDR3 reads CASSSWTGHSYEQYF. As DNA, the CDR3 is TGTGCCAGCAGTTCCTGGACAGGCCACTCCTACGAGCAGTACTTC.

In this sample, this clonotype is medium-sized. The V gene is TRBV24-1, the J gene TRBJ1-5; 8 bases are shared with TRBD1. Trimming cost V 4 bases and J 6 bases; bases outside gene matches: 7. CDR1 is KGHDR, CDR2 SFDVKD, per germline. The CDR3 length is 15 residues. Written as DNA, the CDR3 is TGTGCCACCAGTGAAATCGACAGGGGTGGTCAGCCCCAGCATTTT. This translates into CATSEIDRGGQPQHF.

This clonotype came up many times. This chain links TRBV5-1 with TRBJ2-1, with D tentatively TRBD1 or TRBD2 (7 bases each). The CDR3 totals 17 residues. Per germline, CDR1 SGHRS and CDR2 YFSETQ. Trimming stripped 3 bases from V and 0 bases from J, with 16 bases between. The DNA for the CDR3 is TGCGCCAGCAGCTCACAGGGGCGGGGGAGCTCCTACAATGAGCAGTTCTTC. Protein product: CASSSQGRGSSYNEQFF.

The sample holds many counts of this clonotype. The V gene is TRBV3-1, the J gene TRBJ2-7; perhaps TRBD2 as D (6 bases). Germline values: CDR1 LGHDT, CDR2 YNNKEL (reference sequence). This CDR3 is 13 amino acids long. V shed 1 base and J shed 4 bases, with 8 bases lying between them. This CDR3 reads CASSQVGGYEQYF. CDR3 nucleotide sequence: TGTGCCAGCAGCCAAGTTGGGGGGTACGAGCAGTACTTC.

This clonotype was counted between two and nine times. The chain joins TRBV5-1 to TRBJ2-1, with TRBD2 matching 8 bases. Trimming removed 2 bases from V and 8 bases from J; junction bases left unmatched: 6. There are 14 residues in the CDR3. Germline V lookup: CDR1 SGHRS, CDR2 YFSETQ. This CDR3 is CASSFGGAVDEQFF. The CDR3 bases are TGCGCCAGCAGCTTCGGGGGGGCGGTGGATGAGCAGTTCTTC.

A remark on this clonotype: A much larger clone lies one base from this, so it may be a read error. CDR3 nucleotides: TGTGCCAGCACCTCTCCTAGCACAGATACGCAGTATTTT. Protein sequence: CASTSPSTDTQYF. The rearrangement joins TRBV7-2 to TRBJ2-3, with D unresolved. Trimming took 7 bases from V and 0 from J, leaving 8 bases between them. Germline V gene data show CDR1 as SGHTA and CDR2 as FQGNSA. The CDR3 spans 13 residues.